A selection of T cell receptor beta chains follows, all from one sample in a study of OX40 agonist ivuxolimab in advanced cancers. The method was immunoSEQ multiplex PCR; TCRdb's version includes in-frame clones alone and lacks a portion of them. The table lists around 34,000 clones, 70% to 85% of them singletons. Material: CD4+ or CD8+ T cells sorted from blood, obtained in a trial of the OX40 agonist ivuxolimab. The receptors originated from an adult with an advanced solid tumor such as melanoma, head and neck, liver or kidney cancer. CDR3s include the opening cysteine and the closing phenylalanine or tryptophan. D genes are given only for firm matches. Expanded clones are given a class, and other clones once, few, many or no size at all.

.,TRBV5-1,TRBJ2-7,TRBD2,CASSLTSGGYEQYF,TGCGCCAGCAGCCTGACTAGCGGGGGCTACGAGCAGTACTTC
.,TRBV27,TRBJ2-6,.,CASSLQAGANVLTF,TGTGCCAGCAGTTTACAGGCTGGGGCCAACGTCCTGACTTTC
.,TRBV7-2,TRBJ2-1,.,CASSQGVLAGYEQFF,TGTGCCAGCAGCCAAGGTGTACTAGCCGGGTATGAGCAGTTCTTC
.,TRBV28,TRBJ2-1,.,CASISPLAASYNEQFF,TGTGCCAGCATCAGCCCCTTAGCGGCGTCCTACAATGAGCAGTTCTTC
.,TRBV7-6,TRBJ2-5,.,CASSLGGRGTLAEQYF,TGTGCCAGCAGCTTAGGGGGAAGGGGGACTTTGGCGGAGCAGTACTTC
.,TRBV5-1,TRBJ2-1,TRBD2,CATNPGPFGLVGRNYNEQFF,TGCGCCACCAACCCCGGCCCGTTTGGACTAGTTGGTCGTAACTACAATGAGCAGTTCTTC
.,TRBV2,TRBJ1-6,.,CASSEEAGRSPLHF,TGTGCCAGCAGTGAGGAGGCAGGGCGTTCACCCCTCCACTTT
.,TRBV19,TRBJ1-5,TRBD1,CASSTGTGPSNQPQHF,TGTGCCAGTAGTACCGGGACAGGGCCGAGCAATCAGCCCCAGCATTTT
.,TRBV2,TRBJ1-2,.,CASSRVNYGYTF,TGTGCCAGCTCTCGGGTTAACTATGGCTACACCTTC
.,TRBV5-4,TRBJ2-7,TRBD2,CASSLAVAGAHYEQYF,TGTGCCAGCAGCTTGGCCGTAGCGGGAGCCCACTACGAGCAGTACTTC
.,TRBV14,TRBJ2-1,.,CASSQDFGYNEQFF,TGTGCCAGCAGCCAAGATTTCGGTTACAATGAGCAGTTCTTC
.,TRBV11-2,TRBJ2-7,TRBD2,CASSLIGSGLAGQYF,TGTGCCAGCAGCTTGATTGGGTCGGGACTAGCGGGACAGTACTTC
.,TRBV2,TRBJ1-5,TRBD1,CASSLPSTGRGGQPQHF,TGTGCCAGCAGCCTCCCCTCCACGGGCAGGGGGGGCCAGCCCCAGCATTTT
.,TRBV27,TRBJ2-7,TRBD2,CASSLRLAGGPLSEQYF,TGTGCCAGCAGTTTAAGACTAGCGGGGGGCCCCCTGAGCGAGCAGTACTTC
.,TRBV10-2,TRBJ2-7,.,CASNTGRFKEQYF,TGCGCCAGCAATACCGGACGGTTCAAGGAGCAGTACTTC
.,TRBV6-5,TRBJ2-5,TRBD1,CASSPRGGTGETQYF,TGTGCCAGCAGCCCCCGAGGGGGCACCGGGGAGACCCAGTACTTC
.,TRBV30,TRBJ2-2,TRBD1,CAWSHGTGLNTGELFF,TGTGCCTGGAGTCACGGGACAGGGCTGAACACCGGGGAGCTGTTTTTT
.,TRBV12-5,TRBJ2-6,TRBD1,CASGPLGQGKDAGANVLTF,TGTGCTAGTGGTCCTTTAGGACAGGGAAAGGACGCTGGGGCCAACGTCCTGACTTTC
.,TRBV27,TRBJ2-5,.,CASSSGNEETQYF,TGTGCCAGCAGCTCAGGGAATGAGGAGACCCAGTACTTC
.,TRBV27,TRBJ1-5,TRBD1,CASSLDRGDQPQHF,TGTGCCAGCAGTCTGGACAGGGGTGACCAGCCCCAGCATTTT
.,TRBV20-1,TRBJ2-5,.,CSALGETQYF,TGCAGTGCCCTCGGGGAGACCCAGTACTTC
few,TRBV19,TRBJ1-5,.,CASSSQGAEPQHF,TGTGCCAGTAGTAGTCAGGGCGCGGAGCCCCAGCATTTT
.,TRBV11-3,TRBJ2-2,TRBD1,CASSLGQGVSRTGELFF,TGTGCCAGCAGCTTAGGGCAGGGGGTGTCTAGAACCGGGGAGCTGTTTTTT
.,TRBV5-1,TRBJ2-7,TRBD1,CASSLGGTGGFNEQYF,TGCGCCAGCAGCTTGGGCGGGACAGGGGGTTTCAACGAGCAGTACTTC
.,TRBV7-9,TRBJ2-7,.,CASTNWLGQGPNSYEQYF,TGTGCCAGCACCAATTGGCTGGGCCAGGGACCGAACTCCTACGAGCAGTACTTC
.,TRBV16,TRBJ2-5,.,CASSQSGETQYF,TGTGCCAGCAGCCAATCGGGGGAGACCCAGTACTTC
.,TRBV10-1,TRBJ2-7,TRBD1,CASSPHPGQGTYEQYF,TGCGCCAGCAGTCCTCATCCCGGACAGGGAACCTACGAGCAGTACTTC
few,TRBV2,TRBJ2-3,.,CASSPDQGMSLTDTQYF,TGTGCCAGCAGTCCTGACCAGGGGATGTCACTCACAGATACGCAGTATTTT
.,TRBV5-1,TRBJ2-7,.,CASPSRVILYEQYF,TGCGCCAGCCCTTCGAGGGTCATTTTATACGAGCAGTACTTC
.,TRBV18,TRBJ2-7,TRBD1,CASSLQGQPLYEQYF,TGTGCCAGCTCACTACAGGGACAGCCCCTTTACGAGCAGTACTTC
.,TRBV28,TRBJ1-4,.,CASSFGGMEKLFF,TGTGCCAGCAGTTTTGGGGGTATGGAAAAACTGTTTTTT
.,TRBV28,TRBJ2-2,.,CASSLNPPNTGELFF,TGTGCCAGCAGTTTAAACCCTCCTAACACCGGGGAGCTGTTTTTT
.,TRBV7-9,TRBJ1-1,.,CASSLGWGGEAFF,TGTGCCAGCAGCTTAGGCTGGGGAGGTGAAGCTTTCTTT
.,TRBV4-1,TRBJ1-1,.,CASSQDRQTEAFF,TGCGCCAGCAGCCAAGATCGACAGACTGAAGCTTTCTTT
.,TRBV7-9,TRBJ1-5,TRBD1,CASSRWTGVGDQPQHF,TGTGCCAGCAGCCGCTGGACAGGGGTCGGGGATCAGCCCCAGCATTTT
few,TRBV21-1,TRBJ2-2,.,CASSKAGGQPRSGELFF,TGTGCCAGCAGCAAAGCTGGCGGACAGCCTCGGAGCGGGGAGCTGTTTTTT
.,TRBV7-9,TRBJ1-2,.,CASSLEQGGYTF,TGTGCCAGCAGCTTAGAACAGGGAGGCTACACCTTC
.,TRBV5-6,TRBJ2-1,.,CASSLGSGSYNEQFF,TGTGCCAGCAGCTTGGGCAGTGGCTCCTACAATGAGCAGTTCTTC
.,TRBV6-5,TRBJ1-5,TRBD1,CASSYRSPGGQPQHF,TGTGCCAGCAGTTACCGGTCCCCAGGGGGTCAGCCCCAGCATTTT
few,TRBV5-4,TRBJ2-1,TRBD2,CASSLALVSSGNNEQFF,TGTGCCAGCAGCTTGGCCTTAGTCTCTAGCGGGAATAATGAGCAGTTCTTC
.,TRBV6-5,TRBJ2-3,.,CASSYWPQVTATQYF,TGTGCCAGCAGTTACTGGCCACAGGTAACAGCTACGCAGTATTTT
.,TRBV30,TRBJ1-2,TRBD1,CAFRDRGSYTF,TGTGCCTTTCGGGACAGAGGTAGCTACACCTTC
.,TRBV19,TRBJ2-1,.,CASSPQRGYNEQFF,TGTGCCAGTAGTCCGCAACGGGGTTACAATGAGCAGTTCTTC
.,TRBV6-6,TRBJ2-4,.,CASSQGLAKNIQYF,TGTGCCAGCAGTCAGGGATTAGCCAAAAACATTCAGTACTTC
few,TRBV28,TRBJ2-7,TRBD2,CASSLAGGGSYEQYF,TGTGCCAGCAGTTTAGCGGGAGGAGGCTCCTACGAGCAGTACTTC
.,TRBV10-3,TRBJ2-2,.,CAISPRGGSGELFF,TGTGCCATCAGTCCCCGCGGGGGCTCCGGGGAGCTGTTTTTT
.,TRBV30,TRBJ1-1,.,CAWSVASTSEAFF,TGTGCCTGGAGTGTGGCGTCAACTAGTGAAGCTTTCTTT
once,TRBV2,TRBJ2-7,.,CASSESAFVYEQYF,TGTGCCAGCAGTGAGTCGGCCTTTGTCTACGAGCAGTACTTC
.,TRBV7-2,TRBJ2-5,.,CASSLNPQETQYF,TGTGCCAGCAGCCTTAATCCCCAAGAGACCCAGTACTTC
.,TRBV6-4,TRBJ2-7,TRBD1,CASSLRDRGRTGGQYF,TGTGCCAGCAGTCTCCGGGACAGGGGGCGCACCGGCGGGCAGTACTTC
once,TRBV20-1,TRBJ2-3,.,CSARRQDTQYF,TGCAGTGCTAGGAGACAAGATACGCAGTATTTT
.,TRBV7-6,TRBJ2-7,TRBD2,CASSLERSGKIYEQYF,TGTGCCAGCAGCTTAGAGCGTAGCGGGAAGATCTACGAGCAGTACTTC
few,TRBV19,TRBJ1-2,.,CASSKREEGYTF,TGTGCCAGTAGTAAAAGGGAAGAAGGCTACACCTTC